These T cell receptor beta chains were read from a single sample in a study of cytomegalovirus exposure and HLA in healthy donors. Libraries were prepared by immunoSEQ multiplex PCR; TCRdb keeps only in-frame clonotypes and omits some of them. The data show 200,000 to 300,000 clones, with roughly 91% seen just once and 3% to 3.5% held by the top ten. The sequencing input was PBMCs. These TCRs come from a woman aged 25 to 45 in good health and CMV-seronegative. Each CDR3 is given with its conserved first and last residue. A D gene is named only where the DNA matches it firmly. Size values are once, few and many counts, or a class for expanded clones, and some rows have none.

V	D	size	J	CDR3
TRBV28	-	once	TRBJ2-1	CASSLLQGLSFF
TRBV4-3	-	-	TRBJ1-3	CASSPSTGSGNTIYF
TRBV7-9	-	-	TRBJ2-7	CASSLGLDREQYF
TRBV28	-	-	TRBJ2-7	CASNPLGTTYEQYF
TRBV4-1	-	-	TRBJ2-2	CASSQVPQPGVLFF
TRBV25-1	TRBD1	-	TRBJ2-7	CASSVSGTGVLLKYEQYF
TRBV11-2	-	-	TRBJ2-1	CASREQHSANNEQFF
TRBV2	TRBD2	-	TRBJ2-5	CASSGGGTQRAQYF
TRBV7-9	TRBD1	-	TRBJ2-7	CASSSGQGGIEQYF
TRBV29-1	-	-	TRBJ2-1	CSVIEPQPVAEQFF
TRBV15	TRBD2	-	TRBJ2-7	CATNPGLAGDYEQYF
TRBV27	TRBD2	-	TRBJ2-1	CASSPRAGGYNEQFF
TRBV11-2	TRBD1	-	TRBJ2-7	CASSLSRGYEQYF
TRBV4-3	TRBD2	once	TRBJ2-6	CASSPQLAGDFSGANVLTF
TRBV25-1	-	few	TRBJ1-1	CASSEASGQFPKTEAFF
TRBV4-3	-	-	TRBJ2-3	CASSPRSGDTQYF
TRBV28	TRBD1	-	TRBJ1-4	CASSFRQGKLFF
TRBV2	-	-	TRBJ2-7	CASSPPGTLTYEQYF